This T cell receptor (beta chain) is from a study of T cells in Graves' hyperthyroidism and ophthalmopathy. Study observations and caveats: A model using 13 V-J features told ophthalmopathy apart from stable hyperthyroidism. Median prediction lead before ophthalmopathy onset was 6 to 8 months with the model.

Amplification of TCR beta CDR3 regions used RNA as the template. With the HTBI primer set, the TCR CDR3 went through a first round of RT-PCR. TCRdb passed the multiplex PCR reads through MiXCR, listing each CDR3 protein once. The repertoire holds 660,000 or so distinct CDR3 sequences, 40% to 55% seen once, with 7% to 7.5% in the top ten. Uncontrolled infections, other autoimmune diseases, pregnancy or lactation led to exclusion of patients. Clinical symptoms, serum thyroxine, TRAb, thyroid ultrasound and orbital computed tomography established diagnosis. On this clonotype itself: Its antigen is unidentified.

Sequenced: peripheral blood or thyroid tissue (not recorded which). This receptor was identified in an adult man with Graves' disease, either hyperthyroidism or ophthalmopathy (not recorded which).

The CDR3 loop is CASSRPLAAQETQYF. The CDR3 DNA is TGTGCCAGCTCACGTCCACTAGCGGCTCAAGAGACCCAGTACTTC. This chain connects TRBV10-3 to TRBJ2-5; 8 nucleotides match TRBD2. The V gene's germline CDR1 is ENHRY and CDR2 SYGVKD. The V and J ends lost 10 bases and 2 bases, in that order; junction bases with no gene match: 12. The CDR3 has 15 residues.